This T cell receptor (beta chain) stems from a study of control samples from healthy donors and cancer patients. The data were produced by immunoSEQ multiplex PCR, yet TCRdb's version contains in-frame clones alone and is incomplete. The sample lists about 130,000 clones, about 90% occurring once. Germline values: CDR1 SGHAT, CDR2 FQNNGV. The CDR3 is 16 residues long. After removal of 3 bases from V and 5 bases from J, the junction contained 9 bases not matched to a gene. This clonotype was obtained from a man between 18 and 35 years old in good health. The rearrangement joins TRBV11-2 to TRBJ2-5, with TRBD2 identical over 10 bases. Material: blood. The CDR3 loop is CASSFTSGNSGETQYF. CDR3 coding DNA: TGTGCCAGCAGCTTTACTAGCGGGAATAGCGGGGAGACCCAGTACTTC.